The next 3 T cell receptor beta chains were all read from a single sample in a study of cytomegalovirus exposure and HLA in healthy donors. Only in-frame clones appear in the TCRdb table, and some are missing; sequencing was by immunoSEQ multiplex PCR. The table shows approximately 160,000 clones, with about four fifths occurring only once. The source material was PBMCs. All receptors come from a man aged 25-40 years in good health and CMV-seropositive.

This chain joins TRBV5-6 and TRBJ2-7, with TRBD1 matching 7 bases. After removal of 4 bases from V and 6 bases from J, the junction contained 10 bases not matched to a gene. From germline, CDR1 is SGHDT and CDR2 YYEEEE. CDR3 size: 14 residues. The CDR3 DNA follows: TGTGCCAGCAGCCCCGGGACAGAGTTTGCCGAGCAGTACTTC. Translated, it gives CASSPGTEFAEQYF.

The J gene is TRBJ2-1, the V gene TRBV28, with TRBD2 matching 7 bases. CDR3 length equals 15 residues. V was pared by 2 bases and J by 10 bases, with 11 bases of the junction left unmatched. Germline V CDR1 and CDR2: MDHEN, SYDVKM. CDR3 sequence (DNA): TGTGCCAGCAGTTTACGGGGGGAGGGCCAGCGAGAGCAGTTCTTC. This codes for CASSLRGEGQREQFF.

The V call is TRBV5-6, the J call TRBJ2-5, with D possibly being TRBD1 (5 bases). This CDR3 is built from 13 residues. V was trimmed by 4 bases and J by 3 bases, leaving 10 bases between them. Germline-derived CDR1 and CDR2 are SGHDT and YYEEEE. The CDR3 DNA follows: TGTGCCAGCAGCCCTGACAGAGAAGAGACCCAGTACTTC. Its protein is CASSPDREETQYF.